The 7 T cell receptor beta chains given below trace back to one sample, sequenced in a study of T cells in Graves' hyperthyroidism and ophthalmopathy. The investigators amplified TCR beta CDR3 regions from RNA transcripts. When the TCR CDR3 underwent first-round RT-PCR, the HTBI primer set was used. Each CDR3 protein is one row after TCRdb ran MiXCR on the multiplex PCR reads. This table has under 800,000 distinct CDR3 sequences, 14% appearing once. The sample consisted of blood. The receptors originated from a woman between 18 and 29 years old with Graves' hyperthyroidism.

At least ten counts were recorded for this clonotype. J is TRBJ2-3 and V is TRBV5-1; TRBD1 agrees at 7 bases. This CDR3 region has 18 residues. The V and J ends lost 4 bases and 1 base, in that order; junction bases with no gene match: 15. Germline CDR1 SGHRS, CDR2 YFSETQ. This CDR3 reads CASSNKKGGSTGTDTQYF. The CDR3 DNA is TGCGCCAGCAGCAATAAGAAAGGGGGCTCGACAGGCACAGATACGCAGTATTTT.

The chain employs TRBV4-1 and TRBJ2-1; possible D gene TRBD2, 5 bases. Trimming took 2 bases from V and 0 from J, leaving 8 bases between them. The germline V gene has CDR1 MGHRA and CDR2 YSYEKL. The CDR3 length is 15 residues. CDR3 amino acids: CASSQPGSSYNEQFF. CDR3 sequence (DNA): TGCGCCAGCAGCCAACCGGGATCCTCCTACAATGAGCAGTTCTTC.

This clonotype was detected only a few times. This chain uses TRBV27 with TRBJ2-5; 7 positions agree with TRBD1. J gave up 0 bases and V 5 bases, and 9 bases lay outside the gene matches. Germline values: CDR1 MNHEY, CDR2 SMNVEV (reference sequence). This CDR3 region has 16 residues. CDR3 amino acids: CASSRRQGRHQETQYF. The CDR3 nucleotides are TGTGCCAGCAGTCGAAGACAGGGCCGACACCAAGAGACCCAGTACTTC.

Only a few counts were recorded for this clonotype. This chain joins TRBV4-2 and TRBJ2-7; 13 bases match TRBD2. The CDR3 is 15 amino acids. The V and J ends lost 1 base and 5 bases, in that order; junction bases with no gene match: 2. Germline CDR1 and CDR2: LGHNA and YNFKEQ. This chain's CDR3 is CASSQGTSGSHEQYF. As DNA, the CDR3 is TGTGCCAGCAGCCAAGGGACTAGCGGGAGCCACGAGCAGTACTTC.

This chain links TRBV6-1 with TRBJ2-7, with unresolved D. CDR3 length: 16 amino acids. Germline lookup yields CDR1 MNHNS and CDR2 SASEGT. V lost 1 base and J lost 0, with 13 bases in between. CDR3 bases: TGTGCCAGCAGTGAAGGATTGACGGCGTTCTCCTACGAGCAGTACTTC. As protein: CASSEGLTAFSYEQYF.

This clonotype was recorded many times. V gene TRBV28 combines with J gene TRBJ2-7; D could derive from TRBD1 or TRBD2 (5 bases each). This CDR3 is 17 amino acids long. Between the trimmed V and J ends, which lost 4 bases and 0 bases, there was a span of 19 bases. Per germline, CDR1 MDHEN and CDR2 SYDVKM. Here the CDR3 DNA reads TGTGCCAGCAGTTCCGAGGGTTGGGGCAGAAGCTCCTACGAGCAGTACTTC. Translation gives CASSSEGWGRSSYEQYF.

This clonotype was observed a few times. V is TRBV5-1 and J is TRBJ1-2; D is undetermined. Germline V gene lookup returns CDR1 SGHRS and CDR2 YFSETQ. V lost 3 bases to trimming and J lost 4 bases, with 19 bases between them. The CDR3 totals 16 residues. The CDR3 loop is CASSSYQVAGGYGYTF. Written as DNA, the CDR3 is TGCGCCAGCAGCTCCTACCAGGTAGCGGGCGGCTATGGCTACACCTTC.